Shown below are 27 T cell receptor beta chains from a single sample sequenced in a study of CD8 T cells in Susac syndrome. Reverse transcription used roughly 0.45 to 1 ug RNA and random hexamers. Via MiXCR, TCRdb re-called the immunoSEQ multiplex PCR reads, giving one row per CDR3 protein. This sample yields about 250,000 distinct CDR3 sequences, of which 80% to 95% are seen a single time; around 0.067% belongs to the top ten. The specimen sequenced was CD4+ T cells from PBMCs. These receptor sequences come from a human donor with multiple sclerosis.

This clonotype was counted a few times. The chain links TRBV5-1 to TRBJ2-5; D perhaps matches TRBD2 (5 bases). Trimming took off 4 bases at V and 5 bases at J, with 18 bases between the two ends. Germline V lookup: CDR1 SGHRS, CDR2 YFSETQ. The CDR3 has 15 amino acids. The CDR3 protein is CASSPEGTAWETQYF. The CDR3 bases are TGCGCCAGCAGCCCCGAGGGAACGGCTTGGGAGACCCAGTACTTC.

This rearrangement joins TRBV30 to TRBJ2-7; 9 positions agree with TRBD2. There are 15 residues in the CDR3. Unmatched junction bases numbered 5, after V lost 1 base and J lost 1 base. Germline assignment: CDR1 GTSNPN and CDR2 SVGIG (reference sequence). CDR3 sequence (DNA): TGTGCCTGGAGTGCACCGGGACTAGCATCCTACGAGCAGTACGTC. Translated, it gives CAWSAPGLASYEQYV.

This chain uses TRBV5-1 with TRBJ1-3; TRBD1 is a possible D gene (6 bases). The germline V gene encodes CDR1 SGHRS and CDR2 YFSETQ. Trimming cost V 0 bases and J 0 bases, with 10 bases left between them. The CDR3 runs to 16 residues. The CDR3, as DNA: TGCGCCAGCAGCTTGGACAGGGCTAGCTCTGGAAACACCATATATTTT. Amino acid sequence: CASSLDRASSGNTIYF.

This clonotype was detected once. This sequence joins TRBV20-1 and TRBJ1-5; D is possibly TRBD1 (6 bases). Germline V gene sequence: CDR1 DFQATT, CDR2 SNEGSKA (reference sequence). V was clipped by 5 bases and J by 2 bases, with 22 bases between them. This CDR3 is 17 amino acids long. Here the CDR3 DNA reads TGCAGTGCTCTCTCGCCCAGGGGAAGTATTGGCAATCAGCCCCAGCATTTT. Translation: CSALSPRGSIGNQPQHF.

The CDR3 DNA reads TGTGCCAGCAGGTCCCGACCGAGCACAGATACGCAGTATTTT. Amino acids: CASRSRPSTDTQYF. The chain uses TRBV6-1 and TRBJ2-3, with D uncertain. Germline lookup yields CDR1 MNHNS and CDR2 SASEGT. V lost 6 bases and J 0 bases, leaving 10 bases between the germline ends. The CDR3 totals 14 residues.

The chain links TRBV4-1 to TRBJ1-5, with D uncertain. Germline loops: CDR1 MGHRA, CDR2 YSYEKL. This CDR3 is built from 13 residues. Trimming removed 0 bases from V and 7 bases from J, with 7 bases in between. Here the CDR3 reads CASSQDTEQPQHF. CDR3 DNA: TGCGCCAGCAGCCAAGATACCGAGCAGCCCCAGCATTTT.

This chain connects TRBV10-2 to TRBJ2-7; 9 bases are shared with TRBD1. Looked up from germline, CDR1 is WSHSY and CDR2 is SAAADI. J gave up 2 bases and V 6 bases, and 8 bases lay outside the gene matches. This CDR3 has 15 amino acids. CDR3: CASRASGTGTYEQYV. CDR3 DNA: TGCGCCAGCAGGGCCTCCGGGACAGGGACCTACGAGCAGTACGTC.

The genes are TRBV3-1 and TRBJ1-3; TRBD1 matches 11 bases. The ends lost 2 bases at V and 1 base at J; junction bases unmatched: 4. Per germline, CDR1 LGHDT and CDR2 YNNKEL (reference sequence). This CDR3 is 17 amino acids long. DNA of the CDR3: TGTGCCAGCAGCCAACGGACAGGGGGCTTATCTGGAAACACCATATATTTT. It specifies CASSQRTGGLSGNTIYF.

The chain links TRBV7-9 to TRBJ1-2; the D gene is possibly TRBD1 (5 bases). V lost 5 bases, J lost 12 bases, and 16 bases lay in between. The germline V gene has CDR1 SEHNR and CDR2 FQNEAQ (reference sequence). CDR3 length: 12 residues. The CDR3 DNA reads TGTGCCAGCAGCGTAGAGACAGCCGTAAACACCTTC. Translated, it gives CASSVETAVNTF. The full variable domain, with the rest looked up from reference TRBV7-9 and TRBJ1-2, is DTGVSQNPRHKITKRGQNVTFRCDPISEHNRLYWYRQTLGQGPEFLTYFQNEAQLEKSRLLSDRFSAERPKGSFSTLEIQRTEQGDSAMYLCASSVETAVNTFGSGTRLTVV.

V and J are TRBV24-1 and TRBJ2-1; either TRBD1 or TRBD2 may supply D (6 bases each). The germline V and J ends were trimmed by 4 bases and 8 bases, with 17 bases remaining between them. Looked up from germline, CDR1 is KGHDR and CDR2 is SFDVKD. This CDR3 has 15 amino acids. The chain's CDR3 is CATSDRDAGGDEQFF. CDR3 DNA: TGTGCCACCAGTGACCGGGACGCCGGGGGCGATGAGCAGTTCTTC.

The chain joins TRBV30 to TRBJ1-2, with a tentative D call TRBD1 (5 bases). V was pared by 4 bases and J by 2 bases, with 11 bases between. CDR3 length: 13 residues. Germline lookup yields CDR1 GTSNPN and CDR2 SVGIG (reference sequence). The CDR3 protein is CAWTPGRNYGYTF. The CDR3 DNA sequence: TGTGCCTGGACCCCGGGACGGAACTATGGCTACACCTTC.

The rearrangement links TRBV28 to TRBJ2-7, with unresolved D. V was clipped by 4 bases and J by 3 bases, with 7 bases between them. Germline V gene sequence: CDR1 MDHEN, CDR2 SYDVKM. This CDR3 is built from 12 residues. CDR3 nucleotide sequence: TGTGCCAGCAGTTCCTCTTTCTACGAGCAGTACGTC. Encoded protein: CASSSSFYEQYV.

The CDR3 loop reads CATQPNQPQHF. CDR3 DNA: TGTGCCACTCAACCCAATCAGCCCCAGCATTTT. This chain connects TRBV7-3 to TRBJ1-5; D gene ambiguous. Trimming pared 10 bases from V and 3 bases from J, leaving 7 bases between. Germline V gene sequence: CDR1 SGHTA, CDR2 FQGTGA. The CDR3 is made up of 11 amino acids.

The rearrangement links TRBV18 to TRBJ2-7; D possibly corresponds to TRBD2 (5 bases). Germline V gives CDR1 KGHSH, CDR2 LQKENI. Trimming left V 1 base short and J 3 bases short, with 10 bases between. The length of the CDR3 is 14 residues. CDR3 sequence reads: CASSPLGEGYEQYF. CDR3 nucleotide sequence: TGTGCCAGCTCACCACTGGGCGAGGGCTACGAGCAGTACTTC.

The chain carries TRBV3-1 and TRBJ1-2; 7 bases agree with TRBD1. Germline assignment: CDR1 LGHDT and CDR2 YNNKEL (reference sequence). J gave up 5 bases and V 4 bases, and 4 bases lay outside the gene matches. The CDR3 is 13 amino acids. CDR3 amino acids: CASSLQGQYGYTF. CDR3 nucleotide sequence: TGTGCCAGCAGCCTACAGGGGCAGTATGGCTACACCTTC.

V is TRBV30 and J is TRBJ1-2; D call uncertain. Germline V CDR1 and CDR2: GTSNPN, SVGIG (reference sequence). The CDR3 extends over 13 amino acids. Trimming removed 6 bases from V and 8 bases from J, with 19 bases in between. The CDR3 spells CACPPDGSDGYTF. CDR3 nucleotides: TGTGCCTGCCCACCGGACGGGTCCGACGGCTACACCTTC.

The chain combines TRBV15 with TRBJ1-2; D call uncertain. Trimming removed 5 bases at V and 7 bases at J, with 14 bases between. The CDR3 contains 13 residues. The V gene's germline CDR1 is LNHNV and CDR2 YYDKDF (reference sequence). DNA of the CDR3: TGTGCCACCAGCCCCCGCAGAGGTTTTGGCTACACCTTC. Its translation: CATSPRRGFGYTF.

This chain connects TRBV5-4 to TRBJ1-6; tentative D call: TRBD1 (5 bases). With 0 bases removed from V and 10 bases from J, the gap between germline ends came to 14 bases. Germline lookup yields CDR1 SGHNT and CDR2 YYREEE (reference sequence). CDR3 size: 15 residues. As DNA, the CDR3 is TGTGCCAGCAGCTTGGCGGCGCAGGGAGGATCACCCCTCCACTTT. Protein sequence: CASSLAAQGGSPLHF.

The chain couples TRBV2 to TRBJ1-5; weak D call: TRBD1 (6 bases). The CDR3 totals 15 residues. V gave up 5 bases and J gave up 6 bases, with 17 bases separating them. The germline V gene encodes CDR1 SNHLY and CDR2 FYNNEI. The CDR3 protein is CASSLATTGIQPQHF. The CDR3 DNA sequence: TGTGCCAGCAGTTTGGCCACCACAGGGATTCAGCCCCAGCATTTT.

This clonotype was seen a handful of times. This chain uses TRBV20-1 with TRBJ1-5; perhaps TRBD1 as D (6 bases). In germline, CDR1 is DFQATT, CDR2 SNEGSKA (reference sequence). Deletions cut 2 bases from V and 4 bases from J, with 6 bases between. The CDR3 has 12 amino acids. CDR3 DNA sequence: TGCAGTGCTAGACAGGGGAATCAGCCCCAGCATTTT. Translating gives CSARQGNQPQHF.

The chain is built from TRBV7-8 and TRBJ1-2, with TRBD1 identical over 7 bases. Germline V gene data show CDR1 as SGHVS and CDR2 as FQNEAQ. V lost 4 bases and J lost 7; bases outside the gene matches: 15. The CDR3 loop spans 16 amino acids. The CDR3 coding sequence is TGTGCCAGCAGCTCTTCGACAGGGATATCCCTCGTTGGCTACACCTTC. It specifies CASSSSTGISLVGYTF.

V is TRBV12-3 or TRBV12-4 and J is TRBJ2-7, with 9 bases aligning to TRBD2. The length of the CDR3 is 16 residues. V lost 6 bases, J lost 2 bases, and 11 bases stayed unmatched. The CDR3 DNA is TGTGCCAGCAGGCGGGAGGGGGCAGGCTACACCTACGAGCAGTACTTC. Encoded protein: CASRREGAGYTYEQYF.

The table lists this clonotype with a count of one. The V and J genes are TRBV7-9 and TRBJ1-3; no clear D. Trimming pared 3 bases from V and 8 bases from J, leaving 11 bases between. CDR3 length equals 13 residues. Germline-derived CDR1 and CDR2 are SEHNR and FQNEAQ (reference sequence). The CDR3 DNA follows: TGTGCCAGCAGCTTTTCACTTGGCGACACCATATATTTT. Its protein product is CASSFSLGDTIYF.

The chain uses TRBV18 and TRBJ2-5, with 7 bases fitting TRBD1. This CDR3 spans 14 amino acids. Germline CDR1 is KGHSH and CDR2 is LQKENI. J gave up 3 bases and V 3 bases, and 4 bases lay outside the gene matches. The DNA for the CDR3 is TGTGCCAGCTCACCTCCGGACAGGAAAGAGACCCAGTACTTC. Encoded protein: CASSPPDRKETQYF.

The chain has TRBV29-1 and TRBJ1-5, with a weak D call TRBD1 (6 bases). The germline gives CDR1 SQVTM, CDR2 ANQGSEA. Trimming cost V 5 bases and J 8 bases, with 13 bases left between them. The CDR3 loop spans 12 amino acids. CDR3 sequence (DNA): TGCAGCGTTACAGGGCTTCGTAAGCCCCAGCATTTT. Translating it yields CSVTGLRKPQHF.

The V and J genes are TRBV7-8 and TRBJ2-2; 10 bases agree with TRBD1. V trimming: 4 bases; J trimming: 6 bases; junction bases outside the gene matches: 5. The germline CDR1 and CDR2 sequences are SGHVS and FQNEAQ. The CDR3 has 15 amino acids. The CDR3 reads CASSSGQGVSGELFF. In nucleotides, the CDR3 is TGTGCCAGCAGCTCCGGACAGGGGGTGTCCGGGGAGCTGTTTTTT.

CDR3: CAGALGVQGEQYF. CDR3 bases: TGTGCAGGGGCGCTAGGGGTCCAGGGCGAGCAGTACTTC. The chain couples TRBV2 to TRBJ2-7; D perhaps matches TRBD1 (5 bases). Germline V gene lookup returns CDR1 SNHLY and CDR2 FYNNEI. CDR3 length: 13 amino acids.